Listed below are T cell receptor beta chains from one sample, sequenced in a study of pediatric ulcerative colitis. Here immunoSEQ multiplex PCR was the method, and the copy in TCRdb shows in-frame clones only, minus some. The data contain 32,000 or so clones, 82% of them singletons. Material: blood. These receptors were obtained from a boy aged 10-17 years with severe ulcerative colitis. Each CDR3 is given with its conserved first and last residue. D genes are given only for firm matches. Clone size is stated in some rows and not others, as once, few, many or a class when expanded.

J	size	V	D	DNA	CDR3
TRBJ1-4	.	TRBV9	.	TGTGCCAGCAGCGTGAGGGCGGGGAGTGAAAAACTGTTTTTT	CASSVRAGSEKLFF
TRBJ1-1	.	TRBV7-8	.	TGTGCCAGCAGCTCTACCTTCAACCGCGGGGGGAAGGGCCCCGGGACTGAAGCTTTCTTT	CASSSTFNRGGKGPGTEAFF
TRBJ2-5	.	TRBV5-4	.	TGTGCCAGCAGCCTGAGGGATCAAGAGACCCAGTACTTC	CASSLRDQETQYF
TRBJ2-1	once	TRBV12-5	TRBD1	TGTGCTAGTGGTTTGGTACTAGGGGGCGGAGGCCCTTCCTACAATGAGCAGTTCTTC	CASGLVLGGGGPSYNEQFF
TRBJ1-6	.	TRBV30	TRBD1	TGTGCCTGGGGGCCGGGGGACAGCAGTAATTCACCCCTCCACTTT	CAWGPGDSSNSPLHF
TRBJ1-1	few	TRBV5-1	.	TGCGCCAGCAGCATCGGGACGAACACTGAAGCTTTCTTT	CASSIGTNTEAFF
TRBJ1-2	.	TRBV19	.	TGTGCCAGTAGAACTTTCAGGGACCTTGATGACTATGGCTACACCTTC	CASRTFRDLDDYGYTF
TRBJ1-1	.	TRBV7-9	.	TGTGCCAGCAGCTTAATAAAGGTCTCTGAAGCTTTCTTT	CASSLIKVSEAFF
TRBJ1-1	few	TRBV9	TRBD1	TGTGCCAGCAGCCACGGACAGGGGGCTCGGTTGAACACTGAAGCTTTCTTT	CASSHGQGARLNTEAFF
TRBJ1-2	few	TRBV7-9	.	TGTGCCAGCAACTTGGATTTATTGGGACGAGGCTACACCTTC	CASNLDLLGRGYTF
TRBJ2-3	once	TRBV5-4	.	TGTGCCACCGGAGAGGGCCCGTCCCCGGCAGATACGCAGTATTTT	CATGEGPSPADTQYF
TRBJ1-2	.	TRBV4-1	.	TGCGCCAGCGGCCAAGTAGGCTCGAGAGGCTACACCTTC	CASGQVGSRGYTF